This TCR beta chain was captured in a study of T cell responses to AZD1222 COVID-19 vaccine. Study-wide results and caveats: Compared with day 0, the breadth and depth of the Spike-specific TCR repertoire rose significantly after two doses of AZD1222.

Concerning this clone: Its specificity is unknown.

CDR3 length equals 15 residues. The germline V gene encodes CDR1 LNHDA and CDR2 SQIVND (reference sequence). V lost 5 bases and J 4 bases, leaving 18 bases between the germline ends. TCRdb keeps only in-frame clones here, not all; method: immunoSEQ multiplex PCR. The sample lists 150,000 or so clones; around 94% were seen once. This sequence joins TRBV19 and TRBJ2-7; D is possibly TRBD1 (6 bases). The clonotype comes from an adult who received the AZD1222 COVID-19 vaccine. Material: peripheral blood, obtained 28 days after the second AZD1222 dose. The CDR3 sequence: CASSPRGQNRYEQYF. As DNA, the CDR3 is TGTGCCAGTAGTCCAAGGGGACAAAATCGATACGAGCAGTACTTC.